The sequence of this T cell receptor (beta chain) was determined in a study of T cell repertoires in cytomegalovirus infection. About the research overall: Recently identified HLA-C-restricted CMV epitopes were among the peptides used. Indications of both CMV infection and matching HLA type were provided by public TCR beta signatures. Whole-study results and caveats: Summed frequency of shared TCR beta families picked out CMV carriers who also had the relevant HLA. Within the response measured ex vivo, HLA-C-restricted CMV-specific TCR beta clonotypes were dominant.

Trimming cost V 4 bases and J 9 bases, with 13 bases left between them. Germline CDR1 is MNHEY and CDR2 is SMNVEV (reference sequence). The CDR3 totals 13 residues. TCRdb used MiXCR to reprocess the reads, holding one entry per CDR3 protein. This sample has over 250,000 distinct CDR3 sequences, with about 20% found just once. Concerning this clonotype: Its antigen is undetermined.

The rearrangement uses TRBV27 and TRBJ2-1; maybe TRBD2 (5 bases). This clonotype was sampled from a human donor in good health (CMV status not recorded). Some clones in this sample may be carry-over from other donors' samples. The source material was cultured PBMCs, sampled from culture after CMV antigen stimulation. In nucleotides, the CDR3 is TGTGCCAGCAGTTCCCAGCGGTTTGGTGAGCAGTTCTTC. Its protein is CASSSQRFGEQFF.